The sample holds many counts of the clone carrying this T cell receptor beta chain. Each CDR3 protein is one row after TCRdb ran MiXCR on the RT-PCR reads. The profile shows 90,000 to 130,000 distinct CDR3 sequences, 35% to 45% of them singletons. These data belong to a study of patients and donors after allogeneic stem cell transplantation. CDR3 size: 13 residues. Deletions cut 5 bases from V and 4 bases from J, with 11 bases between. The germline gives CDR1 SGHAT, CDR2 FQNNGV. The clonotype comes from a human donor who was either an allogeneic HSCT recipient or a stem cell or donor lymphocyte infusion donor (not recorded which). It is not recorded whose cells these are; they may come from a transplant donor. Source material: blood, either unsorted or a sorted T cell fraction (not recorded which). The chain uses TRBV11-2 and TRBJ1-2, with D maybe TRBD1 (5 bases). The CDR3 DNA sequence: TGTGCCAGCAGCCCGACAGCAACCTATGGCTACACCTTC. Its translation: CASSPTATYGYTF.